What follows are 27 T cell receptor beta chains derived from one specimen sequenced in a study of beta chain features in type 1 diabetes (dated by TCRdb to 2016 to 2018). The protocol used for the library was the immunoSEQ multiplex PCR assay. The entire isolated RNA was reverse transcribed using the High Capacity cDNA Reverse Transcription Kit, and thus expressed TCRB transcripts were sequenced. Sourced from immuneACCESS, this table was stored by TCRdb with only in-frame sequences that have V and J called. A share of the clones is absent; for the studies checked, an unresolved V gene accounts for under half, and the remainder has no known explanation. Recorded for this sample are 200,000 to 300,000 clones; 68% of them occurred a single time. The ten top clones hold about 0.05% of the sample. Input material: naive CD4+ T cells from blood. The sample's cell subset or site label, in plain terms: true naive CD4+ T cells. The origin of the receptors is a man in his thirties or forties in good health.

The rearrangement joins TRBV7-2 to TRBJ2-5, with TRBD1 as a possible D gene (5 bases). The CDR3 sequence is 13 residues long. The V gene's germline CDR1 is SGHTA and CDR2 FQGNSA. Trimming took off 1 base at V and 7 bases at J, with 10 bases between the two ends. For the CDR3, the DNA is TGTGCCAGCAGCTTAGGAGTAGGGGCGACCCAGTACTTC. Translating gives CASSLGVGATQYF.

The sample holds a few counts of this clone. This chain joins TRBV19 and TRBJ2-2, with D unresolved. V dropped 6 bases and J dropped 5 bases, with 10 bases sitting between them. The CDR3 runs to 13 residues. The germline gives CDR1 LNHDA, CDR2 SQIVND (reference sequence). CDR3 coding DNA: TGTGCCAGTAGCACTACTACAACCGGGGAGCTGTTTTTT. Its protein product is CASSTTTTGELFF.

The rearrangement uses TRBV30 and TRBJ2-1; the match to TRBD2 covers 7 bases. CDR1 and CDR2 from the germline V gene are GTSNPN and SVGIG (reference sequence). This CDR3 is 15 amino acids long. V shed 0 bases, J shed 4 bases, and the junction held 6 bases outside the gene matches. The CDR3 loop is CAWSVRSGDYNEQFF. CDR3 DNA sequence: TGTGCCTGGAGTGTACGGAGCGGGGATTACAATGAGCAGTTCTTC.

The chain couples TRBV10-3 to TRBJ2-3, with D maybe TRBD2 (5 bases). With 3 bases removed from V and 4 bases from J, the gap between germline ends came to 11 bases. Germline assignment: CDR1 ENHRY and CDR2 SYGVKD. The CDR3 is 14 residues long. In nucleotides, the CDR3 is TGTGCCATCAGTGACGTAGGCGGGTCAGATACGCAGTATTTT. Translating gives CAISDVGGSDTQYF.

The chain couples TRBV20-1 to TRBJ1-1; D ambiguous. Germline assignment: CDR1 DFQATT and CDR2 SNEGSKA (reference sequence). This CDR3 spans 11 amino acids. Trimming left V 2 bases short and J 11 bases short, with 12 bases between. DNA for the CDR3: TGCAGTGCTAGATACGACCCGGGGGCTTTCTTT. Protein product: CSARYDPGAFF.

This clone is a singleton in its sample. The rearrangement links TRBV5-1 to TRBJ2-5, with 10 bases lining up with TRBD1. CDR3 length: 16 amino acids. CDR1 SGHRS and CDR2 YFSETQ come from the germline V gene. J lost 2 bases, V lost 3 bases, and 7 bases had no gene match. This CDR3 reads CASSSGTGAPQETQYF. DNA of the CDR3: TGCGCCAGCAGCTCGGGGACAGGGGCCCCACAAGAGACCCAGTACTTC.

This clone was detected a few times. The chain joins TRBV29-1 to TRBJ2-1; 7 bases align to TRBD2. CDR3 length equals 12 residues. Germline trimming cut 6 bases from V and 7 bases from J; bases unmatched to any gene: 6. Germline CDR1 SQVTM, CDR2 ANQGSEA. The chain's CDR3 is CSVTGTKNEQFF. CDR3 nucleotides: TGCAGCGTGACCGGGACTAAAAATGAGCAGTTCTTC.

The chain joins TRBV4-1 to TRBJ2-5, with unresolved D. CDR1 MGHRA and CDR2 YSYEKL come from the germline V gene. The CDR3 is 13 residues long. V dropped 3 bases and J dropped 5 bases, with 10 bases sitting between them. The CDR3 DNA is TGCGCCAGCAGCCAGTCTCTTCCCGAGACCCAGTACTTC. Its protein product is CASSQSLPETQYF.

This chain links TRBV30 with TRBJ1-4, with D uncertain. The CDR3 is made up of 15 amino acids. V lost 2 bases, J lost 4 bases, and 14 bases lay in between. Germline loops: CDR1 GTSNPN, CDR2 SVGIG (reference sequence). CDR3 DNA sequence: TGTGCCTGGAGTCCCTTGTGGACGGGTAATGAAAAACTGTTTTTT. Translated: CAWSPLWTGNEKLFF.

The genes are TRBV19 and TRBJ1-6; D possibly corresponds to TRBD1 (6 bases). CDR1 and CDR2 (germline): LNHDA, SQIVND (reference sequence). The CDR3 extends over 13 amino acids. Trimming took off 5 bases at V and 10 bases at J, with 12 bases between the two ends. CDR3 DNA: TGTGCCAGTAGTCAACAGGGAGAGTCACCCCTCCACTTT. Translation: CASSQQGESPLHF.

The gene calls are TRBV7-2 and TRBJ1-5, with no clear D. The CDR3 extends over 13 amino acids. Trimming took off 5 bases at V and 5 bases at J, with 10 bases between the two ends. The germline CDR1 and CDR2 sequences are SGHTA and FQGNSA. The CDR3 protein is CASSLQPDQPQHF. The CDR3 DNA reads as TGTGCCAGCAGCCTCCAGCCGGATCAGCCCCAGCATTTT.

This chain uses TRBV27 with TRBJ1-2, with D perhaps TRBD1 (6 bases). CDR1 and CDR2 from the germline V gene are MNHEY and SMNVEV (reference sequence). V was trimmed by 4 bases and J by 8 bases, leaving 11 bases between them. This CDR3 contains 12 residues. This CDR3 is CASSSNRVGYTF. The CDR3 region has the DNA TGTGCCAGCAGTTCAAACAGGGTCGGCTACACCTTC.

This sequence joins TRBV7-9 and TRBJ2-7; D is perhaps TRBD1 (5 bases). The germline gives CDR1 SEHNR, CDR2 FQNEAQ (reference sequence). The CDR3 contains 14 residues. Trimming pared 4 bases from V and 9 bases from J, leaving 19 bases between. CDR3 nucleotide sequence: TGTGCCAGCAGCTCGCCCCGACAGAAGGCTATGCAGTACTTC. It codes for CASSSPRQKAMQYF.

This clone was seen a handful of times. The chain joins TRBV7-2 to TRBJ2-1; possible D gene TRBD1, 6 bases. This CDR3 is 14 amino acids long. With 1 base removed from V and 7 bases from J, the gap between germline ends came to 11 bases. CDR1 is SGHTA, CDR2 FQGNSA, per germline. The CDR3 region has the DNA TGTGCCAGCAGCTTAGACGGGACATGGAATGAGCAGTTCTTC. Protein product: CASSLDGTWNEQFF.

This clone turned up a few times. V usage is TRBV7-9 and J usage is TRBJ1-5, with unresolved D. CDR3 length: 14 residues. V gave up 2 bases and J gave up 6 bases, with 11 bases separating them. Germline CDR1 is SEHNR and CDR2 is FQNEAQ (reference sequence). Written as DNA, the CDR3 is TGTGCCAGCAGCTTAAGCCAGACTCCTCAGCCCCAGCATTTT. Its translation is CASSLSQTPQPQHF.

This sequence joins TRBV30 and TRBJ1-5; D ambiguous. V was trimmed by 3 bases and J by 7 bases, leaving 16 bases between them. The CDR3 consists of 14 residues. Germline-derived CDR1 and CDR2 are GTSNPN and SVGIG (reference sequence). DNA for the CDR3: TGTGCCTGGAGCGCGGGCCGGGGTTGGCAGCCCCAGCATTTT. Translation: CAWSAGRGWQPQHF.

CDR3 loop: CATSSQPGNEQFF. The DNA of the CDR3 is TGTGCCACCAGCAGCCAACCAGGGAATGAGCAGTTCTTC. The chain joins TRBV15 to TRBJ2-1, with D perhaps matching TRBD1 (5 bases). The V end lost 3 bases, the J end lost 7 bases, and 10 bases lay between the germline ends. CDR1 and CDR2 (germline): LNHNV, YYDKDF (reference sequence). This CDR3 comprises 13 residues.

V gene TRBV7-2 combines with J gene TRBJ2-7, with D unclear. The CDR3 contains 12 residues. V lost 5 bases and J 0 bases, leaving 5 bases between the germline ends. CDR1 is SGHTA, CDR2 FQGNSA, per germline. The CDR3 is CASSVSSYEQYF. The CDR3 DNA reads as TGTGCCAGCAGCGTAAGCTCCTACGAGCAGTACTTC. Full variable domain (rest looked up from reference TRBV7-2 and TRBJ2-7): GAGVSQSPSNKVTEKGKDVELRCDPISGHTALYWYRQSLGQGLEFLIYFQGNSAPDKSGLPSDRFSAERTGGSVSTLTIQRTQQEDSAVYLCASSVSSYEQYFGPGTRLTVT.

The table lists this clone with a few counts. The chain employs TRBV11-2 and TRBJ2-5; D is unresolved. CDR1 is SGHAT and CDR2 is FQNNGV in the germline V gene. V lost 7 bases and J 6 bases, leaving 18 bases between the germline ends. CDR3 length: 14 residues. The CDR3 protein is CASNPTGSRQTQYF. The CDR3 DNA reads TGTGCCAGCAACCCGACCGGCAGCAGACAGACCCAGTACTTC.

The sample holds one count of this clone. CDR3 nucleotide sequence: TGTGCCAGCAGCTTAGCCGTGGCGGGAGGGGTCGAGCAGTACTTC. Amino acids: CASSLAVAGGVEQYF. The chain combines TRBV11-2 with TRBJ2-7, with TRBD2 identical over 9 bases. V dropped 1 base and J dropped 6; count of bases not matched to a gene: 7. Germline CDR1 reads SGHAT; CDR2 reads FQNNGV. CDR3 length equals 15 residues.

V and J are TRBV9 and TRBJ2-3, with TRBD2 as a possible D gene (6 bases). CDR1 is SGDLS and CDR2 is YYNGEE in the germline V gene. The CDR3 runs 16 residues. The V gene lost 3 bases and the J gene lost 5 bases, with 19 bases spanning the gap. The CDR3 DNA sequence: TGTGCCAGCAGCGCCACCCCCGGGACTCGGCAAGATACGCAGTATTTT. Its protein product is CASSATPGTRQDTQYF.

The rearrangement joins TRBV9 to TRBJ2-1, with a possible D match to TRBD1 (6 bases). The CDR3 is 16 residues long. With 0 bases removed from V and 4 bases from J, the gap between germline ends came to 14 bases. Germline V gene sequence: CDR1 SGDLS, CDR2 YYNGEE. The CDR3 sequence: CASSVATGQGYNEQFF. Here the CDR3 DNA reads TGTGCCAGCAGCGTAGCTACAGGGCAGGGATACAATGAGCAGTTCTTC.

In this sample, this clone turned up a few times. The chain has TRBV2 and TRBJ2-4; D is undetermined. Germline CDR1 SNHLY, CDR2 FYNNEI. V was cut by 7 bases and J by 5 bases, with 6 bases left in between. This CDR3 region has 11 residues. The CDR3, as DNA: TGTGCCAGCATCTGGGAAAACATTCAGTACTTC. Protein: CASIWENIQYF.

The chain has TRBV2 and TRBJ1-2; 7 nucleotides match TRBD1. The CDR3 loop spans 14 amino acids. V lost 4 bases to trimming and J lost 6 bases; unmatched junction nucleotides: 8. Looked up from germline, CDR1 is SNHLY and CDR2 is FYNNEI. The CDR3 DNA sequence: TGTGCCAGCAGTGTATCCGGACAGGTGGATGGCTACACCTTC. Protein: CASSVSGQVDGYTF. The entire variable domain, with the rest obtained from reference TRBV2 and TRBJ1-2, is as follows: EPEVTQTPSHQVTQMGQEVILRCVPISNHLYFYWYRQILGQKVEFLVSFYNNEISEKSEIFDDQFSVERPDGSNFTLKIRSTKLEDSAMYFCASSVSGQVDGYTFGSGTRLTVV.

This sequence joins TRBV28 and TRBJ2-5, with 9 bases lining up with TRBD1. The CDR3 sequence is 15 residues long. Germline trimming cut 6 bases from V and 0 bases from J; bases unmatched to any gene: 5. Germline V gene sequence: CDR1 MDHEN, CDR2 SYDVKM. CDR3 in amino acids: CASRRGQGYQETQYF. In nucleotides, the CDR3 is TGTGCCAGCAGGCGAGGACAGGGGTACCAAGAGACCCAGTACTTC.

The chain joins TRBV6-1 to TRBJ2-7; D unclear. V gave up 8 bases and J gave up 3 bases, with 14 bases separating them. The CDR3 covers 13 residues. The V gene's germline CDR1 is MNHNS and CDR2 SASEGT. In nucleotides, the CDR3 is TGTGCCAGCGAGCCAACCCCCGGCTACGAGCAGTACTTC. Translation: CASEPTPGYEQYF.

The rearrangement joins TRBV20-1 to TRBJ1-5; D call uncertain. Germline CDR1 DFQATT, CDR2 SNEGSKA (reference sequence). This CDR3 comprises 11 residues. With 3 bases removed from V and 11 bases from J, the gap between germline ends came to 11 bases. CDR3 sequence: CSASDFQAQHF. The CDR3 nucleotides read TGCAGTGCTAGTGACTTCCAAGCCCAGCATTTT.